This T cell receptor beta chain was recorded in a study of technical replicates of blood from a few donors. Sequencing was performed with immunoSEQ multiplex PCR; in TCRdb, only in-frame clones are kept and a portion is missing. Found here are 60,000 to 90,000 clones, around nine tenths of them singletons; the top ten hold over 0.3%. The CDR3 sequence is 15 residues long. Germline CDR1 is MGHRA and CDR2 is YSYEKL. V trimming: 3 bases; J trimming: 4 bases; junction bases outside the gene matches: 5. The sample was T cells isolated from PBMCs. J is TRBJ2-1 and V is TRBV4-1, with 8 positions matching TRBD1. The sequence was collected from a human donor in good health. In nucleotides, the CDR3 is TGCGCCAGCAGCCAGGACAGGGACGTATACAATGAGCAGTTCTTC. It yields the protein CASSQDRDVYNEQFF.